Presented here are 9 T cell receptor beta chains from one specimen sequenced in a study of beta chain features in type 1 diabetes. The isolated RNA, all of it, was reverse transcribed, so expressed TCRB transcripts were what got sequenced. Assay: immunoSEQ multiplex PCR; the TCRdb copy retains only in-frame clones and omits some. This table holds some 150,000 clones, approximately 10% found once. The sequencing input was central memory CD4+ T cells from blood. The receptors originated from a woman aged 40-49 years in good health.

The V gene is TRBV19, the J gene TRBJ2-5; possibly TRBD1 for D (5 bases). The V gene lost 7 bases and the J gene lost 5 bases, with 14 bases spanning the gap. The CDR3 runs to 13 residues. The germline gives CDR1 LNHDA, CDR2 SQIVND (reference sequence). DNA for the CDR3: TGTGCCAGTAAAAGGTCAGGGTCCGAGACCCAGTACTTC. Translated, it gives CASKRSGSETQYF.

This clone came up a few times. The chain has TRBV11-3 and TRBJ2-3, with 7 nucleotides matching TRBD1. The CDR3 loop spans 13 amino acids. CDR1 and CDR2 from the germline V gene are SGHNT and YENEEA. J was trimmed by 4 bases and V by 5 bases; bases with no gene match: 3. CDR3 amino acids: CASSPQGADTQYF. The CDR3 region has the DNA TGTGCCAGCAGCCCCCAGGGGGCAGATACGCAGTATTTT.

This clone was seen a few times. This chain joins TRBV6-5 and TRBJ2-5; D may be TRBD1 (7 bases). V was shortened by 2 bases and J by 2 bases, with 15 bases between the two germline ends. Germline V gene sequence: CDR1 MNHEY, CDR2 SVGAGI. The CDR3 consists of 16 residues. As DNA, the CDR3 is TGTGCCAGCAGTTACAGGGGGGACAGAAGACAAGAGACCCAGTACTTC. Translating gives CASSYRGDRRQETQYF.

This chain uses TRBV20-1 with TRBJ1-2; no definite D call. The CDR3 extends over 11 amino acids. V dropped 7 bases and J dropped 3 bases, with 9 bases sitting between them. Germline CDR1 reads DFQATT; CDR2 reads SNEGSKA (reference sequence). This chain's CDR3 is CSGNGDYGYTF. The CDR3 DNA is TGCAGTGGTAACGGAGACTATGGCTACACCTTC.

In its sample, this clone was seen a few times. This rearrangement joins TRBV5-8 to TRBJ1-6; D gene ambiguous. The germline gives CDR1 SGHTS, CDR2 YDEGEE. The CDR3 has 11 residues. V lost 0 bases and J lost 15, with 7 bases in between. The CDR3 sequence is CASSLAVHLHF. CDR3 DNA: TGTGCCAGCAGCTTGGCCGTACACCTCCACTTT.

This clone was observed a handful of times. This CDR3 is also generated by other DNA sequences in the sample. This chain connects TRBV4-1 to TRBJ2-5, with D possibly matching TRBD1 (5 bases). This CDR3 region has 16 residues. V was shortened by 0 bases and J by 2 bases, with 13 bases between the two germline ends. Germline CDR1 is MGHRA and CDR2 is YSYEKL. In nucleotides, the CDR3 is TGCGCCAGCAGCCAAGAAGGGCAGGGCCGACAAGAGACCCAGTACTTC. Translated: CASSQEGQGRQETQYF.

This clone was observed once. J is TRBJ2-5 and V is TRBV27, with TRBD2 matching 10 bases. The trim removed 3 bases at V and 5 bases at J, leaving 9 bases unmatched. Germline V lookup: CDR1 MNHEY, CDR2 SMNVEV (reference sequence). The CDR3 contains 16 residues. CDR3 protein: CASSFGSSGGRETQYF. The CDR3 nucleotides are TGTGCCAGCAGTTTTGGGTCTAGCGGGGGAAGGGAGACCCAGTACTTC.

This clone turned up a few times. The rearrangement links TRBV7-6 to TRBJ2-5; unclear D gene. The CDR3 covers 13 residues. Trimming took 5 bases from V and 1 from J, leaving 8 bases between them. The germline V gene encodes CDR1 SGHVS and CDR2 FNYEAQ. CDR3 sequence (DNA): TGTGCCAGCAGCCCGCGGCCCCAAGAGACCCAGTACTTC. Its protein is CASSPRPQETQYF.

This clone showed up just a few times. The V gene is TRBV5-1, the J gene TRBJ2-2; tentative D call: TRBD2 (5 bases). Trimming pared 4 bases from V and 2 bases from J, leaving 9 bases between. The CDR3 length is 14 residues. Germline values: CDR1 SGHRS, CDR2 YFSETQ. As DNA, the CDR3 is TGCGCCAGCAGCCGGGGATTCAACACCGGGGAGCTGTTTTTT. Translated: CASSRGFNTGELFF.